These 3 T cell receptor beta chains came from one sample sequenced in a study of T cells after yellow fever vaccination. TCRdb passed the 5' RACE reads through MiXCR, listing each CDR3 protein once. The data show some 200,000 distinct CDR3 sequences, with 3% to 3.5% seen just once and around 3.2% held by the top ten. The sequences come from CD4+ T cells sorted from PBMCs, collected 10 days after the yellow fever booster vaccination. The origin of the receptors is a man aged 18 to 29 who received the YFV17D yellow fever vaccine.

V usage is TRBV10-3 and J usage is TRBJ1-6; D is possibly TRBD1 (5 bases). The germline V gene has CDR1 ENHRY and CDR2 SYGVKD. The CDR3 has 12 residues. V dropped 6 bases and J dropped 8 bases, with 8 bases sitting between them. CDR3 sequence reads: CAIRGLDSPLHF. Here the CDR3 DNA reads TGTGCCATCAGGGGGCTGGATTCACCCCTCCACTTT.

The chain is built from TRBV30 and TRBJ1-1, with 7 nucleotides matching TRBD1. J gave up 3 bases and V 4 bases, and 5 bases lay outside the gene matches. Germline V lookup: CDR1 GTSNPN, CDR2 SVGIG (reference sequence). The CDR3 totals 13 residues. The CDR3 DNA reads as TGTGCCTGGAAGAGGGACAGCTACACTGAAGCTTTCTTT. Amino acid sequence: CAWKRDSYTEAFF.

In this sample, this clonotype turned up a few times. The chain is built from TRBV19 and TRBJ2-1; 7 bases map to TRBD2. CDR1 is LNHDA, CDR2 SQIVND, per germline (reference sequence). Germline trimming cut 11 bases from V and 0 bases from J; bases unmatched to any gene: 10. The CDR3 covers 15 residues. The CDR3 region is CAVRLTGGSYNEQFF. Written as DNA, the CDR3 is TGTGCCGTCCGTTTAACGGGGGGCTCCTACAATGAGCAGTTCTTC.